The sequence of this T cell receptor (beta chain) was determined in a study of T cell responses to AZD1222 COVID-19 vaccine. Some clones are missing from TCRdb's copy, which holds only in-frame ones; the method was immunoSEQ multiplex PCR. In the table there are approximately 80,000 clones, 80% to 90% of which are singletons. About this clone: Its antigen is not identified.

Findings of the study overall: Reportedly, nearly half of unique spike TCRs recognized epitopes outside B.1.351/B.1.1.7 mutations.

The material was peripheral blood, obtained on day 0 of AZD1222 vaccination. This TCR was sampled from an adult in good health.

CDR3 coding DNA: TGTGCCAGTAGTATAAGTCGAGGGACCGGGGCCAACGTCCTGACTTTC. Protein: CASSISRGTGANVLTF. The chain joins TRBV19 to TRBJ2-6; the D gene could be TRBD1 or TRBD2 (5 bases each). The germline V gene encodes CDR1 LNHDA and CDR2 SQIVND (reference sequence). This CDR3 has 16 amino acids. Trimming removed 2 bases at V and 4 bases at J, with 12 bases between.